This TCR beta chain stems from a study of blood T cell repertoires in COVID-19. For the study at large: The samples span acute and convalescent COVID-19 from the United States, Italy and Spain. Nucleic acid was either cDNA or gDNA, and it came from T cells, B-cell-depleted T cells, or PBMCs.

No more than 2 weeks before study entry, exposed participants had met a case of COVID-19. The method was immunoSEQ multiplex PCR; TCRdb's version includes in-frame clones alone and lacks a portion of them. The sample consists of hundreds of thousands of clones, about four fifths of them appearing once. This clone was seen once. The CDR3 has 18 amino acids. CDR1 and CDR2 (germline): SEHNR, FQNEAQ (reference sequence). V lost 4 bases and J lost 5; bases outside the gene matches: 16. The TCR was taken from a woman aged 50 to 60 who had been exposed to COVID-19. The source material was PBMCs or T cells enriched from blood (not recorded which). V usage is TRBV7-9 and J usage is TRBJ2-1, with 8 bases matching TRBD1. The CDR3: CASSSTDYGQGLNNEQFF. CDR3 sequence (DNA): TGTGCCAGCAGCTCAACCGACTACGGACAGGGTCTCAACAATGAGCAGTTCTTC.